This TCR beta chain was sequenced in a study of shared clonotypes between healthy human individuals. Deep-level running was used for the assay. TCRdb's copy holds only in-frame clones and misses some; the assay was immunoSEQ multiplex PCR. The sample has 550,000 to 700,000 clones; around three quarters are singletons. This CDR3 comprises 14 residues. V lost 5 bases, J lost 1 base, and 11 bases lay in between. CDR1 KGHSH and CDR2 LQKENI come from the germline V gene. Study conclusions and caveats: For sorted subsets, rarefaction showed incomplete sequencing despite large depth.

A remark on this clone: Its antigen is not identified.

The TCR was taken from a woman in her twenties or thirties in good health. Sequenced input: memory CD4+ T cells sorted from blood. The subset: CD45RA-negative fraction. The J gene is TRBJ1-1, the V gene TRBV18; D perhaps matches TRBD1 (6 bases). The CDR3 protein is CASSEGTPNTEAFF. The CDR3 DNA sequence: TGTGCCAGCTCAGAGGGGACACCGAACACTGAAGCTTTCTTT.